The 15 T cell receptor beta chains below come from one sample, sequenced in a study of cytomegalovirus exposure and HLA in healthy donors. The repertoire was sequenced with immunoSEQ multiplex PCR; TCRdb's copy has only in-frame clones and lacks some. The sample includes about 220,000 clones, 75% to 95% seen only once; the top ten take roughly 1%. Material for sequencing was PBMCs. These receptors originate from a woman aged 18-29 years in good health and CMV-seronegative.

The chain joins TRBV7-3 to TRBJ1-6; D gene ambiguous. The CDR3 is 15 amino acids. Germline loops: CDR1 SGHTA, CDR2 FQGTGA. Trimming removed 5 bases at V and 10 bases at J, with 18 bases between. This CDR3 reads CASSNFPSPGSPLHF. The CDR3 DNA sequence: TGTGCCAGCAGCAATTTCCCCTCGCCCGGGTCACCCCTCCACTTT.

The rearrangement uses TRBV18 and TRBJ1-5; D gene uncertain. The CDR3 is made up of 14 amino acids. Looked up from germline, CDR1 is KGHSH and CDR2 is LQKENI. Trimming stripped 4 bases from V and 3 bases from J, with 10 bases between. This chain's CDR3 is CASSRPGANQPQHF. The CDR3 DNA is TGTGCCAGCTCACGACCGGGAGCCAATCAGCCCCAGCATTTT.

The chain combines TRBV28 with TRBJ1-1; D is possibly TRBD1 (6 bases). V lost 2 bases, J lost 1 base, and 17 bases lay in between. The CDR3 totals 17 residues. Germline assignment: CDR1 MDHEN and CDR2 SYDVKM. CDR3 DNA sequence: TGTGCCAGCAGTTTACGTTCGCAGGGGATTAAGAACACTGAAGCTTTCTTT. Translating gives CASSLRSQGIKNTEAFF.

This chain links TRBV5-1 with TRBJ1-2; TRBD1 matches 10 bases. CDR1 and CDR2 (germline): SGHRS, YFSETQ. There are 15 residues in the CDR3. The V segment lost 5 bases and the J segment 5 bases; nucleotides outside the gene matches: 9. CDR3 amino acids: CASSFSPGQGYGYTF. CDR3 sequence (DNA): TGCGCCAGCAGTTTCTCACCGGGACAGGGGTATGGCTACACCTTC.

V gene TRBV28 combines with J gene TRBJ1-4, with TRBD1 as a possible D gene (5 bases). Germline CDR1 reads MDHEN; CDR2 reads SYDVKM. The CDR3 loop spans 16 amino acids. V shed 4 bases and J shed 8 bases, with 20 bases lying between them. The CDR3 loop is CASSSRTPREREKLFF. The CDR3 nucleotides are TGTGCCAGCAGTTCAAGGACACCCAGAGAGAGGGAAAAACTGTTTTTT.

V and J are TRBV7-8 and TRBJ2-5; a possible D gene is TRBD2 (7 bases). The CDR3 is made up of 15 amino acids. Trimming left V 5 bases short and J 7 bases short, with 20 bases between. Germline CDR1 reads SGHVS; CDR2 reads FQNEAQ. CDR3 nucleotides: TGTGCCAGCAGCCGTCCGGGGGGCCTTGTGAGGACCCAGTACTTC. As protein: CASSRPGGLVRTQYF.

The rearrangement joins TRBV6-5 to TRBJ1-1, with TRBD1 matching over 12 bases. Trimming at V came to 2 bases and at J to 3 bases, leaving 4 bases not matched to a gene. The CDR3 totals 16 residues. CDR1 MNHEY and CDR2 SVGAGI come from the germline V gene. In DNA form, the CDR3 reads TGTGCCAGCAGTTACGGGACAGGGGGCGCGGACACTGAAGCTTTCTTT. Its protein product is CASSYGTGGADTEAFF.

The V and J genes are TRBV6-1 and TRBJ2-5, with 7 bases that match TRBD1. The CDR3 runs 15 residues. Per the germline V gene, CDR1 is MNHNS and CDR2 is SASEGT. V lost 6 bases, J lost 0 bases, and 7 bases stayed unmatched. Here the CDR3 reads CASRGQNMYQETQYF. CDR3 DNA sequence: TGTGCCAGCAGGGGACAGAATATGTACCAAGAGACCCAGTACTTC.

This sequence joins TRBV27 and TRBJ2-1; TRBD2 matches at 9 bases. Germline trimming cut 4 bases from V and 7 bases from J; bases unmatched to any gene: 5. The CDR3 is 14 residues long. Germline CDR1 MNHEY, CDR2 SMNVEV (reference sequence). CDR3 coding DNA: TGTGCCAGCAGTTGGCTAGCGGGAAAGAATGAGCAGTTCTTC. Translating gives CASSWLAGKNEQFF.

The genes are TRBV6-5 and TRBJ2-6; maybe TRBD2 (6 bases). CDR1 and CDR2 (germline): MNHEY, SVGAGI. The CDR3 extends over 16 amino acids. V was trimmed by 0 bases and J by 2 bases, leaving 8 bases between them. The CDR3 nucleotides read TGTGCCAGCAGTTACTCTGGGGGGACTGGGGCCAACGTCCTGACTTTC. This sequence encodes CASSYSGGTGANVLTF.

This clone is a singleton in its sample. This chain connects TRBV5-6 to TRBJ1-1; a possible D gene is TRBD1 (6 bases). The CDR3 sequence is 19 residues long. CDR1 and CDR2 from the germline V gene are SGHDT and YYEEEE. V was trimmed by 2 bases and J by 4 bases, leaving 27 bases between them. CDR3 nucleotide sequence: TGTGCCAGCAGCTTACCCACGTCCACAGGGATCCCGTTGGGCACTGAAGCTTTCTTT. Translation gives CASSLPTSTGIPLGTEAFF.

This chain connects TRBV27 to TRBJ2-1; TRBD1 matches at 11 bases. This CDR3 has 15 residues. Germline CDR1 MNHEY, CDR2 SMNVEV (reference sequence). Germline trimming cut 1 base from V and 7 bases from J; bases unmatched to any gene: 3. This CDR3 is CASSLFGTGGNEQFF. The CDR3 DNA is TGTGCCAGCAGTTTATTCGGGACAGGGGGTAATGAGCAGTTCTTC.

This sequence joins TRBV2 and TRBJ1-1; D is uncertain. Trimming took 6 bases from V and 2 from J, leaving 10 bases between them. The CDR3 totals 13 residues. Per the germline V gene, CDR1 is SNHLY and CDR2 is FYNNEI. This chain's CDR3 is CASSISGNTEAFF. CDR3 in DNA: TGTGCCAGCAGCATATCAGGTAACACTGAAGCTTTCTTT.

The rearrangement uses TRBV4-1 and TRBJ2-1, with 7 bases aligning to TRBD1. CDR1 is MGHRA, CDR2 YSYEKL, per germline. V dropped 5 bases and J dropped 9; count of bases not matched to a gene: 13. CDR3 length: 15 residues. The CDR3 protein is CASSYNPGQVAEQFF. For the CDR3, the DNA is TGCGCCAGCAGCTACAACCCAGGACAGGTTGCTGAGCAGTTCTTC.

DNA of the CDR3: TGTGCCAGCAGCCGAACCACTAGCGGGAGGGCCTGGTCCGATGAGCAGTTCTTC. It specifies CASSRTTSGRAWSDEQFF. This rearrangement joins TRBV5-6 to TRBJ2-1; 13 positions match TRBD2. The CDR3 extends over 18 amino acids. Germline V gene lookup returns CDR1 SGHDT and CDR2 YYEEEE. Trimming cost V 4 bases and J 8 bases; bases outside gene matches: 15. Full variable domain (outside the CDR3, taken from reference TRBV5-6 and TRBJ2-1): DAGVTQSPTHLIKTRGQQVTLRCSPKSGHDTVSWYQQALGQGPQFIFQYYEEEERQRGNFPDRFSGHQFPNYSSELNVNALLLGDSALYLCASSRTTSGRAWSDEQFFGPGTRLTVL.